The sequence of this T cell receptor beta chain was determined in a study of cytomegalovirus exposure and HLA in healthy donors. Across the whole study: Earlier sequencing of some 190 million T cells yielded 90 million to 140 million unique TCR beta sequences.

60 Vbeta and 13 Jbeta primers were used in PCR. The method was immunoSEQ multiplex PCR; TCRdb's version includes in-frame clones alone and lacks a portion of them. The table has 170,000 or so clones, around 88% seen once. Remarks on this clone: This same CDR3 is encoded by further DNA sequences in the sample.

There are 14 residues in the CDR3. V dropped 6 bases and J dropped 5; count of bases not matched to a gene: 0. Germline V CDR1 and CDR2: MRHNA, SNTAGT. Sequencing was done on a sample of PBMCs. The chain couples TRBV6-4 to TRBJ2-2; 13 bases are shared with TRBD2. This clonotype was sampled from a woman between 18 and 30 years old in good health and CMV-seronegative. CDR3 sequence (DNA): TGTGCCAGCAGACTAGCGGGAGGGACCGGGGAGCTGTTTTTT. This encodes CASRLAGGTGELFF.